This T cell receptor (beta chain) is from a study of T cell responses to AZD1222 COVID-19 vaccine. This clone is a singleton in its sample. The CDR3 extends over 16 amino acids. Germline CDR1 reads MDHEN; CDR2 reads SYDVKM. V was trimmed by 5 bases and J by 2 bases, leaving 18 bases between them. Using immunoSEQ multiplex PCR, the repertoire was profiled, and TCRdb retains in-frame clones only, with some absent. The sample has fewer than 200,000 clones, around 94% seen once; the top ten hold 1.6%. The gene calls are TRBV28 and TRBJ1-1, with a tentative D call TRBD1 (5 bases). The sequence was obtained from an adult who received the AZD1222 COVID-19 vaccine. The sample in question was peripheral blood, obtained 28 days after the second AZD1222 dose. CDR3 in amino acids: CASSAGGVVSNTEAFF. DNA of the CDR3: TGTGCCAGCAGTGCGGGAGGGGTGGTGAGTAACACTGAAGCTTTCTTT.